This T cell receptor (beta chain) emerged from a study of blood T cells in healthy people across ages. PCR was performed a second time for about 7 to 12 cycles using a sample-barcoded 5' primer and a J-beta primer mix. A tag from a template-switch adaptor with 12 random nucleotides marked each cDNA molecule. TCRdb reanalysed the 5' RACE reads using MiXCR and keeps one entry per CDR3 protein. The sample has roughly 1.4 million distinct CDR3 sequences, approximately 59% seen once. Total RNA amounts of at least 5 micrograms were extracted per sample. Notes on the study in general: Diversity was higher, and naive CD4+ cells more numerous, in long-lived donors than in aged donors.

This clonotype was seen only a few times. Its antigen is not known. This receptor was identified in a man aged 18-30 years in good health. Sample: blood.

This chain's CDR3 is CSAYGTSGGETQYF. CDR3 sequence (DNA): TGCAGTGCTTATGGGACTAGCGGTGGAGAGACCCAGTACTTC. The J gene is TRBJ2-5, the V gene TRBV20-1; 11 positions agree with TRBD2. Germline V gives CDR1 DFQATT, CDR2 SNEGSKA (reference sequence). The CDR3 has 14 residues. Trimming took 5 bases from V and 4 from J; bases not matched to a gene: 6.